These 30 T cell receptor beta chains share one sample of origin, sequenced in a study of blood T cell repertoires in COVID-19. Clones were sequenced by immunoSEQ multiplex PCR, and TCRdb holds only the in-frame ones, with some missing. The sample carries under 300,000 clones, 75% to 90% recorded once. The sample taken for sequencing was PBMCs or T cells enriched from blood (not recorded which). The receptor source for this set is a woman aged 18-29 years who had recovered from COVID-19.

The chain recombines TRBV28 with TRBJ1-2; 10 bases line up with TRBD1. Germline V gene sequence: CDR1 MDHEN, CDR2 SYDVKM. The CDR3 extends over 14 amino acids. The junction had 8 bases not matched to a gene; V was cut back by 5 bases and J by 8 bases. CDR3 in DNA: TGTGCCAGCAGTACCCCGGGACAGGGGAGGGGCTACACCTTC. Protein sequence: CASSTPGQGRGYTF.

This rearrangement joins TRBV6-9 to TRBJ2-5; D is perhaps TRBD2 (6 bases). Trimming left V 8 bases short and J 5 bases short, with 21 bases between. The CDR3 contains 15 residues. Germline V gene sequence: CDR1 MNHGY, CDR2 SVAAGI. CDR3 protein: CASDFRQGGGETQYF. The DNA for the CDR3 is TGTGCCAGCGACTTTCGGCAGGGTGGGGGGGAGACCCAGTACTTC.

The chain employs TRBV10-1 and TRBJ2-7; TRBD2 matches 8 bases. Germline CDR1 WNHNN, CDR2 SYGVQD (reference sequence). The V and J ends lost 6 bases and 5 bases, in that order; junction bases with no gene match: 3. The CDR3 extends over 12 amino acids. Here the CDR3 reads CASSSGGNEQYF. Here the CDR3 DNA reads TGCGCCAGCAGCTCGGGAGGGAACGAGCAGTACTTC.

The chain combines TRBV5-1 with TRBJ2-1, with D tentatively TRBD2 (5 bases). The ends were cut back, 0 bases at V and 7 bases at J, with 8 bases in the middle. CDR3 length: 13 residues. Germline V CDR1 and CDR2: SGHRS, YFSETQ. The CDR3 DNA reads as TGCGCCAGCAGCTTGGACCAGCGGAATGAGCAGTTCTTC. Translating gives CASSLDQRNEQFF.

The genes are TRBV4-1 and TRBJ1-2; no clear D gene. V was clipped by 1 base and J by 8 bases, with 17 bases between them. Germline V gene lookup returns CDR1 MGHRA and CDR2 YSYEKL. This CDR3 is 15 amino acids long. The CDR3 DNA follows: TGCGCCAGCAGCCAAGGAACTTCTCGAGTTAGCGGCTACACCTTC. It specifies CASSQGTSRVSGYTF.

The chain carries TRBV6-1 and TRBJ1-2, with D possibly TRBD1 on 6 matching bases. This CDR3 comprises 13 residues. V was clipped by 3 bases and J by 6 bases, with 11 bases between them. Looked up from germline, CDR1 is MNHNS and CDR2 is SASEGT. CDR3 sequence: CASSDRGAHGYTF. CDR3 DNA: TGTGCCAGCAGTGACAGGGGAGCGCATGGCTACACCTTC.

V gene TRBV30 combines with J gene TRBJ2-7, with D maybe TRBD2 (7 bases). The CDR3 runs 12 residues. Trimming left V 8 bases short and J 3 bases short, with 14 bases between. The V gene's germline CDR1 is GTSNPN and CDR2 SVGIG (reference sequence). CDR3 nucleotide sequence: TGTGCCGGGGGGGGCCACAACTACGAGCAGTACTTC. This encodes CAGGGHNYEQYF.

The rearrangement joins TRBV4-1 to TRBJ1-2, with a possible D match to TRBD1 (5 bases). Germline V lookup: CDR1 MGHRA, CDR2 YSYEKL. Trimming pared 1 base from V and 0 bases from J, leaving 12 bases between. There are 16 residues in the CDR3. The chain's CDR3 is CASSQVGGGPNYGYTF. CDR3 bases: TGCGCCAGCAGCCAAGTGGGGGGAGGCCCTAACTATGGCTACACCTTC.

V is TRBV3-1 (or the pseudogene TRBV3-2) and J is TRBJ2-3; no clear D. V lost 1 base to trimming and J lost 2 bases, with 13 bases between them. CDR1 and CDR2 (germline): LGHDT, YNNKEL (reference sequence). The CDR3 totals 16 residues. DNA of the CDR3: TGTGCCAGCAGCCAAGTTGGCATACCCACCACAGATACGCAGTATTTT. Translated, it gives CASSQVGIPTTDTQYF.

CDR3 sequence reads: CASSRTGTGAEKLFF. CDR3 DNA: TGTGCCAGCAGCCGCACCGGGACAGGGGCCGAAAAACTGTTTTTT. This chain uses TRBV2 with TRBJ1-4; TRBD1 aligns across 10 bases. The germline V gene encodes CDR1 SNHLY and CDR2 FYNNEI. This CDR3 is built from 15 residues. With 6 bases clipped from V and 8 bases from J, the junction kept 9 bases outside the gene matches.

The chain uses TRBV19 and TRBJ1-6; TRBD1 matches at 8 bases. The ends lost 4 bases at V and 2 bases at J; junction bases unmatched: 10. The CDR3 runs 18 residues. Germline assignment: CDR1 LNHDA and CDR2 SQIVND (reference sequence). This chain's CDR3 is CASSTGGRKETYNSPLHF. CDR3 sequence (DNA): TGTGCCAGTAGTACAGGGGGCCGCAAGGAGACCTATAATTCACCCCTCCACTTT.

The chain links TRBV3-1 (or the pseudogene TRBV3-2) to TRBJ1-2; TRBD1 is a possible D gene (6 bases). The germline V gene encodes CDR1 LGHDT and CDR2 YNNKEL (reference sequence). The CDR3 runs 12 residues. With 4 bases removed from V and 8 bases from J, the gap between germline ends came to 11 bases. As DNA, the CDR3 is TGTGCCAGCAGCCCCACAACAGGGGGCTACACCTTC. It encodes CASSPTTGGYTF.

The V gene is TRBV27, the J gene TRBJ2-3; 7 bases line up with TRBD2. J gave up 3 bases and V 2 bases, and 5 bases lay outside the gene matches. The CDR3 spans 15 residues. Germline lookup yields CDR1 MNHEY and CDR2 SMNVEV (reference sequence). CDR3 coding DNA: TGTGCCAGCAGTTTAGTCGGGGAGGGAACAGATACGCAGTATTTT. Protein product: CASSLVGEGTDTQYF.

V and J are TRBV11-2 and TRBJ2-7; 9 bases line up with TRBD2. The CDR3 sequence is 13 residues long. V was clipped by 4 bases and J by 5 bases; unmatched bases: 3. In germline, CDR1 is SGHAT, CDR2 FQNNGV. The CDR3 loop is CASSSGLANEQYF. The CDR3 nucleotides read TGTGCCAGCAGCTCCGGACTAGCGAACGAGCAGTACTTC.

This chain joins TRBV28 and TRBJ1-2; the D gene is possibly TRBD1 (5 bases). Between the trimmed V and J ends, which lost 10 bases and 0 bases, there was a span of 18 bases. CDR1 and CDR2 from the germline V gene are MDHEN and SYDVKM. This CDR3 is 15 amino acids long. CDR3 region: CATLGRQRPNYGYTF. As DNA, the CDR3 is TGTGCCACCCTTGGGCGACAGCGACCTAACTATGGCTACACCTTC.

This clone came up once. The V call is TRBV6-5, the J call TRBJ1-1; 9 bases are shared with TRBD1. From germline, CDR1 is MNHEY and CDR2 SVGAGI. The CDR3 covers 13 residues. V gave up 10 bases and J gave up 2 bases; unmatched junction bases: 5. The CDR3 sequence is CANRGPLNTEAFF. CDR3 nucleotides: TGTGCCAACAGGGGGCCTCTCAACACTGAAGCTTTCTTT.

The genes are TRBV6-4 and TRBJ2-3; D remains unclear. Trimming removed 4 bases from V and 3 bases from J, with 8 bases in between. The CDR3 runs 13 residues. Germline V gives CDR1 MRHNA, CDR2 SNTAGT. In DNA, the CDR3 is TGTGCCAGCAGTGTTGGCAGTACAGATACGCAGTATTTT. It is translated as CASSVGSTDTQYF.

CDR3 DNA: TGCGCCAGCAGCTTGAAAGGGGGCCCCTACGAGCAGTACTTC. Amino acids: CASSLKGGPYEQYF. The J gene is TRBJ2-7, the V gene TRBV5-1; TRBD1 matches 7 bases. Germline V gene data show CDR1 as SGHRS and CDR2 as YFSETQ. CDR3 size: 14 residues. V lost 1 base to trimming and J lost 2 bases; unmatched junction nucleotides: 3.

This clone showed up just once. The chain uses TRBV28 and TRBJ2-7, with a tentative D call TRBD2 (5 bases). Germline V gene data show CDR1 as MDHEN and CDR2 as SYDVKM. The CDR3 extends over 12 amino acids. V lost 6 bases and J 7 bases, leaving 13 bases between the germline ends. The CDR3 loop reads CASRDPTGEQYF. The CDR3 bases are TGTGCCAGCAGGGACCCCACGGGGGAGCAGTACTTC.

The CDR3 DNA reads TGCGCCACCCTAGGAGACAGTATGATCAATGAGCAGTTCTTC. It is translated as CATLGDSMINEQFF. The chain employs TRBV10-2 and TRBJ2-1; possibly TRBD1 for D (5 bases). The CDR3 spans 14 residues. Trimming shortened V by 10 bases and J by 6 bases, and 19 bases separated the two germline ends. CDR1 and CDR2 (germline): WSHSY, SAAADI.

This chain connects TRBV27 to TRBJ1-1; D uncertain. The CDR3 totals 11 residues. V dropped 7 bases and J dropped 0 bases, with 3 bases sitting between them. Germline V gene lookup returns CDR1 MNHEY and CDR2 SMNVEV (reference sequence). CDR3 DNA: TGTGCCAGCATAATGAACACTGAAGCTTTCTTT. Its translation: CASIMNTEAFF.

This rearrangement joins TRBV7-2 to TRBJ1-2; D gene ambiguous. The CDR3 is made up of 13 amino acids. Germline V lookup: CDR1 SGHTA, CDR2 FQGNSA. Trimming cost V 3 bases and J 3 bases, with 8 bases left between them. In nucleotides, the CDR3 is TGTGCCAGCAGCTTTCGTCCGGACTATGGCTACACCTTC. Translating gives CASSFRPDYGYTF. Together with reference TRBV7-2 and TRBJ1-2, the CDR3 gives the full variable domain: GAGVSQSPSNKVTEKGKDVELRCDPISGHTALYWYRQSLGQGLEFLIYFQGNSAPDKSGLPSDRFSAERTGGSVSTLTIQRTQQEDSAVYLCASSFRPDYGYTFGSGTRLTVV.

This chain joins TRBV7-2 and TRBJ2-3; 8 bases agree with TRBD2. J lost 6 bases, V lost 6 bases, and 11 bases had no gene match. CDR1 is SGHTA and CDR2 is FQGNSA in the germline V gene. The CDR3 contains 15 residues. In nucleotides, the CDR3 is TGTGCCAGCAGTTCCAACGGGGGGGCATGGGATACGCAGTATTTT. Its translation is CASSSNGGAWDTQYF.

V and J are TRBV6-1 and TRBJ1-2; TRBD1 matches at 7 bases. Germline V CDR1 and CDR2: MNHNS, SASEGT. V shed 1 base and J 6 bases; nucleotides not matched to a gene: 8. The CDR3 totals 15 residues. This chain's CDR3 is CASSEEGAAVDGYTF. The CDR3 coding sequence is TGTGCCAGCAGTGAAGAGGGGGCCGCAGTCGATGGCTACACCTTC.

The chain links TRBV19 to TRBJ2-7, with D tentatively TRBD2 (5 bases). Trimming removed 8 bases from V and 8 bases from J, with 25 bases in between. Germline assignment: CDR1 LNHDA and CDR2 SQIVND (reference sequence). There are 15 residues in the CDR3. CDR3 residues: CASGDRSGLPNQQYF. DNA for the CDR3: TGTGCCAGTGGAGACCGTTCCGGACTCCCTAACCAGCAGTACTTC.

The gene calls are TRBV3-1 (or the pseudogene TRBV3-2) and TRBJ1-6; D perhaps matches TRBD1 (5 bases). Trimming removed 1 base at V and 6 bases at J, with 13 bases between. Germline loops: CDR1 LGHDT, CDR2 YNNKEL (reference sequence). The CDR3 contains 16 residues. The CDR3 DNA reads TGTGCCAGCAGCCAAGTGGTGGTCGGGGGTAATTCACCCCTCCACTTT. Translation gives CASSQVVVGGNSPLHF.

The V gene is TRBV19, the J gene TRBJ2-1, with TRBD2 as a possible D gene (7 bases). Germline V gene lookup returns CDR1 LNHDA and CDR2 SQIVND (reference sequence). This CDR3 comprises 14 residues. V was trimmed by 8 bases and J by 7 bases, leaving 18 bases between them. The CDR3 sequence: CASSAGGPGNEQFF. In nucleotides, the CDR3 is TGTGCCAGTTCAGCCGGGGGGCCGGGGAATGAGCAGTTCTTC.

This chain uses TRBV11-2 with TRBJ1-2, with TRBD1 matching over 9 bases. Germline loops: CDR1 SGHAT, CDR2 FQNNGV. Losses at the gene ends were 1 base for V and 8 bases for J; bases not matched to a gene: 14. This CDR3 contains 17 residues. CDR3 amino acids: CASSLVTGGTTTRGYTF. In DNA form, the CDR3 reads TGTGCCAGCAGCTTAGTGACAGGGGGAACTACTACAAGGGGCTACACCTTC.

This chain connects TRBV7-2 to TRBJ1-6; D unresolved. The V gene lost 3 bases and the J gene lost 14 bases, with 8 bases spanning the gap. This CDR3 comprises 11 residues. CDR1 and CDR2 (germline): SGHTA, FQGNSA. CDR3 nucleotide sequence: TGTGCCAGCAGCTTGAGGCTGTCCCTCCACTTT. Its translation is CASSLRLSLHF.

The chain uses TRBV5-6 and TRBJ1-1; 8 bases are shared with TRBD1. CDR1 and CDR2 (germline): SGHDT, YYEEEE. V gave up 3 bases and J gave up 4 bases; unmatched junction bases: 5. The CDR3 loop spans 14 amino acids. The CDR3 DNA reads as TGTGCCAGCAGCTGGTCACAGGGGGTCACTGAAGCTTTCTTT. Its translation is CASSWSQGVTEAFF.